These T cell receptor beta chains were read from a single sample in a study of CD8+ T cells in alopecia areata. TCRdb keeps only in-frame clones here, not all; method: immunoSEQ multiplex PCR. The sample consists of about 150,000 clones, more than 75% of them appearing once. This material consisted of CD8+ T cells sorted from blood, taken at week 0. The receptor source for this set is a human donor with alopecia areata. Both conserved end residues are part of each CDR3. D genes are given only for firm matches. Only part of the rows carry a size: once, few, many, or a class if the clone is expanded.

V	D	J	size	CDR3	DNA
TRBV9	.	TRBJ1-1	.	CASSPMDSEAFF	TGTGCCAGCAGCCCTATGGACAGTGAAGCTTTCTTT
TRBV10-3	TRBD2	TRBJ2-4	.	CAISDPPSGGAEAKNIQYF	TGTGCCATCAGTGACCCCCCTAGCGGGGGGGCCGAAGCCAAAAACATTCAGTACTTC
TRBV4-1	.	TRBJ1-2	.	CASSQGGPYGYTF	TGCGCCAGCAGCCAAGGTGGCCCCTATGGCTACACCTTC
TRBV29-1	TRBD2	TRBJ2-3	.	CSAHTREAGNTDTQYF	TGCAGCGCGCATACCCGGGAGGCGGGGAACACAGATACGCAGTATTTT
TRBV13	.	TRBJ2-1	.	CASSLGPNEQFF	TGTGCCAGCAGTCTAGGACCCAATGAGCAGTTCTTC
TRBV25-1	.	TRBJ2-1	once	CASRLRRGRGEQFF	TGTGCCAGCAGATTGCGACGTGGGAGAGGTGAGCAGTTCTTC
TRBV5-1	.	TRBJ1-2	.	CASSLGAASGYTF	TGCGCCAGCAGCTTGGGGGCGGCCTCTGGCTACACCTTC
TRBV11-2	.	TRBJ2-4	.	CASSLDAGQGRYF	TGTGCCAGCAGCTTAGATGCTGGGCAGGGCAGGTACTTC
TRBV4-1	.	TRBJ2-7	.	CASSQETVTYEQYF	TGCGCCAGCAGCCAAGAGACAGTGACCTACGAGCAGTACTTC
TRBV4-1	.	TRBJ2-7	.	CASSQGADGAYEQYF	TGCGCCAGCAGCCAAGGGGCCGACGGAGCCTACGAGCAGTACTTC
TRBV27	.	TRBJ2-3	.	CASSLGLAPPDTQYF	TGTGCCAGCAGTTTAGGCCTGGCTCCCCCAGATACGCAGTATTTT
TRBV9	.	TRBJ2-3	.	CASSYQPDTQYF	TGTGCCAGCAGCTACCAGCCAGATACGCAGTATTTT
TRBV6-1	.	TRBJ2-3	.	CASSEARGGADTQYF	TGTGCCAGCAGTGAAGCGCGTGGGGGAGCAGATACGCAGTATTTT
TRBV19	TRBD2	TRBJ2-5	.	CASSMVLAGEETQYF	TGTGCCAGTAGTATGGTCCTAGCGGGGGAAGAGACCCAGTACTTC
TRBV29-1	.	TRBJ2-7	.	CSVVWTGDYEQYF	TGCAGCGTTGTGTGGACGGGGGACTACGAGCAGTACTTC
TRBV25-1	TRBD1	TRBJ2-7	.	CASRSKDREPYEQYF	TGTGCCAGCCGTTCAAAGGACAGGGAGCCCTACGAGCAGTACTTC
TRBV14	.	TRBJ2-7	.	CASSARLFQGSHEQYF	TGTGCCAGCAGCGCCCGACTTTTTCAGGGGAGCCACGAGCAGTACTTC
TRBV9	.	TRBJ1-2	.	CASSVSRESRPNYGCTF	TGTGCCAGCAGCGTTAGCAGGGAATCCCGTCCTAACTATGGCTGCACCTTC
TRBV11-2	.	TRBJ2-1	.	CASSFKYNEQFF	TGTGCCAGCAGCTTTAAATACAATGAGCAGTTCTTC
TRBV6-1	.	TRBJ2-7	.	CASSETPRTSYEQYF	TGTGCCAGCAGTGAAACTCCAAGGACCTCCTACGAGCAGTACTTC
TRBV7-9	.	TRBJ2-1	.	CASSFPRAEGHNEQFF	TGTGCCAGCAGCTTTCCTCGGGCGGAGGGGCACAATGAGCAGTTCTTC
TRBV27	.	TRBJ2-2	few	CASSKGGGGELFF	TGTGCCAGCAGTAAGGGGGGAGGCGGGGAGCTGTTTTTT
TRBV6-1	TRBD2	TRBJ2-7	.	CASRTNRDYNYEQYF	TGTGCCAGCAGAACTAACCGGGACTACAACTACGAGCAGTACTTC
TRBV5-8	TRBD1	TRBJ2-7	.	CASSLRTGGTYEQYF	TGTGCCAGCAGCTTAAGGACAGGGGGGACCTACGAGCAGTACTTC
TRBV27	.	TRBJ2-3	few	CASSNIGTDTQYF	TGTGCCAGCAGTAACATTGGCACAGATACGCAGTATTTT
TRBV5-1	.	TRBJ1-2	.	CASSSPDGYTF	TGCGCCAGCAGCTCCCCTGACGGCTACACCTTC
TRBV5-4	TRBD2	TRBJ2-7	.	CASSQGGSVEQYF	TGTGCCAGCAGCCAGGGAGGGTCCGTTGAGCAGTACTTC
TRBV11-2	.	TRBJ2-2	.	CASNSGVPNTGELFF	TGTGCCAGCAACTCAGGTGTTCCGAACACCGGGGAGCTGTTTTTT
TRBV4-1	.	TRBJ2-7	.	CASSQDRGGRQQYF	TGCGCCAGCAGCCAAGATCGCGGCGGGCGCCAGCAGTACTTC
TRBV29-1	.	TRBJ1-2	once	CSVEDTRTGDYGYTF	TGCAGCGTTGAAGATACTCGTACAGGAGACTATGGCTACACCTTC
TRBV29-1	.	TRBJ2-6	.	CSVQVSGANVLTF	TGCAGCGTACAGGTGTCTGGGGCCAACGTCCTGACTTTC
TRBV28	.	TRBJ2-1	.	CASSPYYNEQFF	TGTGCCAGCAGTCCTTACTACAATGAGCAGTTCTTC
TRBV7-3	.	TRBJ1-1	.	CASREMGRLFEAFF	TGTGCCAGCAGGGAAATGGGGCGGCTTTTTGAAGCTTTCTTT
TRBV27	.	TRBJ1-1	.	CASSIISGTTEAFF	TGTGCCAGCAGTATCATCTCAGGGACCACTGAAGCTTTCTTT
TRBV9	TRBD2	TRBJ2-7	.	CASSLSGGPSYEQYF	TGTGCCAGCAGCCTTAGCGGGGGCCCATCCTACGAGCAGTACTTC
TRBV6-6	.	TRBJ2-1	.	CASTIGVSSYNEQFF	TGTGCCAGCACCATCGGGGTGAGCTCCTACAATGAGCAGTTCTTC
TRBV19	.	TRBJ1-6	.	CASSRQGNSPLHF	TGTGCCAGTAGTCGCCAGGGGAATTCACCCCTCCACTTT
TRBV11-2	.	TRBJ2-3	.	CASSPGWAKADTQYF	TGTGCCAGCAGCCCAGGGTGGGCCAAGGCAGATACGCAGTATTTT
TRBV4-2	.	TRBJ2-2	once	CASSQDLRENTGELFF	TGTGCCAGCAGCCAAGATCTGCGCGAGAACACCGGGGAGCTGTTTTTT
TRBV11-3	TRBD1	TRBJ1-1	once	CASSLGTDFEAFF	TGTGCCAGCAGCCTCGGGACAGACTTTGAAGCTTTCTTT
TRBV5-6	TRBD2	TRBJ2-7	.	CASSSNSGRARGEQYF	TGTGCCAGCAGCTCTAATAGCGGGAGGGCCCGGGGCGAGCAGTACTTC